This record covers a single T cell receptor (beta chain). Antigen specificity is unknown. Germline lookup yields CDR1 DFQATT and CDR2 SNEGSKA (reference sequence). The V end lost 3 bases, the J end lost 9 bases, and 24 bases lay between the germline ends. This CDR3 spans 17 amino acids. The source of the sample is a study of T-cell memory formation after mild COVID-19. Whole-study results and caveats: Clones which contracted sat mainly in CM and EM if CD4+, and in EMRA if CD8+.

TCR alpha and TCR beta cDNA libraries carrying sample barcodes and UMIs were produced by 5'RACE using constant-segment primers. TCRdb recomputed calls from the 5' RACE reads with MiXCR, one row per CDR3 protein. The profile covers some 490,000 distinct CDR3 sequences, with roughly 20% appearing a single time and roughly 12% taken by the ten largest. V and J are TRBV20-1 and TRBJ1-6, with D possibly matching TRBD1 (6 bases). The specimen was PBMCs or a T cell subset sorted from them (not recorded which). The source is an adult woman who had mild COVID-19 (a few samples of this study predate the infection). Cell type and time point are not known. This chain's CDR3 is CSARPARNQGPGSPLHF. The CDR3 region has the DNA TGCAGTGCTAGGCCCGCCCGTAATCAGGGGCCTGGTTCACCCCTCCACTTT.